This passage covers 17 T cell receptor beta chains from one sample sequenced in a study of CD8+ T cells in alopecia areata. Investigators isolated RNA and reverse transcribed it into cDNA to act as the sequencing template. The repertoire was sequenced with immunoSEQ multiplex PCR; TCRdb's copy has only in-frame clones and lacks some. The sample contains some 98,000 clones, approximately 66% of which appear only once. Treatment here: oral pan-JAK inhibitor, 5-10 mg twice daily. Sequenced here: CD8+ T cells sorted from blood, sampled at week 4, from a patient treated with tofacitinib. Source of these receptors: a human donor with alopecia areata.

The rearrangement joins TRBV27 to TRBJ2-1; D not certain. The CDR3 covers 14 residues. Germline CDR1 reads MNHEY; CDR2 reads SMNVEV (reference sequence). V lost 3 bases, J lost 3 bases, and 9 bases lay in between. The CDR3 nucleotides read TGTGCCAGCAGTTTCGGAGCCCTCTACAATGAGCAGTTCTTC. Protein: CASSFGALYNEQFF.

CDR3 amino acids: CASSYSDRRYEQYF. The CDR3 DNA sequence: TGTGCCAGCAGTTACTCGGACAGGAGGTACGAGCAGTACTTC. The J gene is TRBJ2-7, the V gene TRBV6-5; 7 nucleotides agree with TRBD1. Germline V gives CDR1 MNHEY, CDR2 SVGAGI. V was clipped by 0 bases and J by 4 bases; unmatched bases: 3. The CDR3 consists of 14 residues.

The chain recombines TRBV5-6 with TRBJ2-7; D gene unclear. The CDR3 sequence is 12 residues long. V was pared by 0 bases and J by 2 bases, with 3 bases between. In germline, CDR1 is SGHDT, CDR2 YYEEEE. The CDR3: CASSLVTYEQYF. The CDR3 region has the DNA TGTGCCAGCAGCTTGGTGACCTACGAGCAGTACTTC.

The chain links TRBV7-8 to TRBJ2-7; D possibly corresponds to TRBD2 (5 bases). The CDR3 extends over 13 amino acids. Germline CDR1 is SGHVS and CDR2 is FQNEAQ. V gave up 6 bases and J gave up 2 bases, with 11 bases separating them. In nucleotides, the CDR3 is TGTGCCAGCAGTGAGGGAAGCGCCTACGAGCAGTACTTC. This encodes CASSEGSAYEQYF.

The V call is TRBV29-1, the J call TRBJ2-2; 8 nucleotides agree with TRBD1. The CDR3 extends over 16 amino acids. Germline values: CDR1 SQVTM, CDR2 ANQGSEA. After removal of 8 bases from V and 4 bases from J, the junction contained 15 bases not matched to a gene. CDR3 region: CSPWTGNRGATGELFF. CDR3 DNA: TGCAGCCCTTGGACAGGGAACAGGGGAGCCACCGGGGAGCTGTTTTTT.

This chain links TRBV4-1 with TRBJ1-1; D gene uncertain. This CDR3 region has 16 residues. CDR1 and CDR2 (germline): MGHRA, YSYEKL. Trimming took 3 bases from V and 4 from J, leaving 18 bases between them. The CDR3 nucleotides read TGCGCCAGCAGCCATAGTCAGATCCCAGTGAGCACTGAAGCTTTCTTT. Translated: CASSHSQIPVSTEAFF.

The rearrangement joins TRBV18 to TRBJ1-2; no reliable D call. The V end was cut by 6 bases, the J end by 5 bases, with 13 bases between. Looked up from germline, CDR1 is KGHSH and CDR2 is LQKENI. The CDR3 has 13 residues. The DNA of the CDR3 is TGTGCCAGCTCGGAGCCCGGATTGTATGGCTACACCTTC. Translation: CASSEPGLYGYTF.

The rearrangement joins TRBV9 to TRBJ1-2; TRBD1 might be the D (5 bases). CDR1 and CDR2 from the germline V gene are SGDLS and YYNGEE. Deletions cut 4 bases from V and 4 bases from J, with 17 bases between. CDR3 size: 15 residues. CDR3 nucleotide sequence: TGTGCCAGCAGCCCCCGTAGAGGGGAGGCCTATGGCTACACCTTC. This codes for CASSPRRGEAYGYTF.

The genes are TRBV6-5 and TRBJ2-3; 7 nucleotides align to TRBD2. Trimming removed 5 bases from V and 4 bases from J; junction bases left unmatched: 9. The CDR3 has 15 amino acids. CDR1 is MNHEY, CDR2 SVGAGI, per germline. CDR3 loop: CASSGASGTSDTQYF. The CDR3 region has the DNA TGTGCCAGCAGTGGTGCTAGCGGAACATCAGATACGCAGTATTTT.

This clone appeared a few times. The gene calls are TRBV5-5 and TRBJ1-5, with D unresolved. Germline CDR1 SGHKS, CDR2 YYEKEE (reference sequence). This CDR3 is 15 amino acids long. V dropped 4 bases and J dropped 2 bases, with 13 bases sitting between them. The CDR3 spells CASSMDLVGNQPQHF. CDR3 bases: TGTGCCAGCAGCATGGACTTAGTAGGCAATCAGCCCCAGCATTTT.

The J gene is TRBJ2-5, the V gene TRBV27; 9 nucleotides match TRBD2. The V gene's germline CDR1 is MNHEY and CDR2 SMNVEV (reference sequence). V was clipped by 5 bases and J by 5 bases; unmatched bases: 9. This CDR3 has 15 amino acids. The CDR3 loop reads CASSPGTSPRETQYF. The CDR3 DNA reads TGTGCCAGCAGTCCAGGGACTAGCCCACGGGAGACCCAGTACTTC.

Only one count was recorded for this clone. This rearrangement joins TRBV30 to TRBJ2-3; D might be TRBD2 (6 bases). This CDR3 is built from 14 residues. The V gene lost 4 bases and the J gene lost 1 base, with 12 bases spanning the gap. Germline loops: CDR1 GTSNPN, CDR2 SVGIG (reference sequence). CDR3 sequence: CAWMLTGGTDTQYF. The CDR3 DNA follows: TGTGCCTGGATGCTAACGGGAGGCACAGATACGCAGTATTTT.

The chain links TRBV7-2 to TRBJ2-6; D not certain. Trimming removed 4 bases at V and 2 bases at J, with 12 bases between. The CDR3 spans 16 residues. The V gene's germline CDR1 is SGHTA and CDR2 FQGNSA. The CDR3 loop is CASSYPLSAGANVLTF. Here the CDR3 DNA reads TGTGCCAGCAGCTATCCGCTTTCGGCTGGGGCCAACGTCCTGACTTTC.

The CDR3 here is CAISPKGGDMNTEAFF. Here the CDR3 DNA reads TGTGCCATCAGCCCTAAAGGAGGGGACATGAACACTGAAGCTTTCTTT. The genes are TRBV10-3 and TRBJ1-1, with D tentatively TRBD1 (6 bases). V was trimmed by 6 bases and J by 0 bases, leaving 17 bases between them. Germline assignment: CDR1 ENHRY and CDR2 SYGVKD. This CDR3 region has 16 residues.

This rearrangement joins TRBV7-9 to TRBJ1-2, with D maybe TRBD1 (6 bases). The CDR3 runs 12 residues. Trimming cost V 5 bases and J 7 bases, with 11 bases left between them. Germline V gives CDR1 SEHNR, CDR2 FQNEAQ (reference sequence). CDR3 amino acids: CASSLTGSGYTF. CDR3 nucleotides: TGTGCCAGCAGCCTCACAGGGAGTGGCTACACCTTC.

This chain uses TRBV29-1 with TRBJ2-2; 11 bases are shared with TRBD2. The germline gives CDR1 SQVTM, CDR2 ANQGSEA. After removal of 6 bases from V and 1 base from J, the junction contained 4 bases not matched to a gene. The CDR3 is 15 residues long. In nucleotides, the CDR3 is TGCAGCGTCATAGCGGGGGGGATGAACACCGGGGAGCTGTTTTTT. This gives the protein CSVIAGGMNTGELFF.

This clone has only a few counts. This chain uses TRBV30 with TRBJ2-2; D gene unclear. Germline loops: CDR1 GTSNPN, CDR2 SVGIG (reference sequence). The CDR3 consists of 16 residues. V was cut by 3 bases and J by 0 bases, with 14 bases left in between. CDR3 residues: CAWSIGNPANTGELFF. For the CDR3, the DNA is TGTGCCTGGAGCATTGGGAATCCCGCGAACACCGGGGAGCTGTTTTTT.